Listed below are T cell receptor beta chains from one sample, sequenced in a study of T cell changes during pregnancy in multiple sclerosis. TCRdb's table, derived via immunoSEQ multiplex PCR, lists solely in-frame clones and lacks some. The profile covers about 40,000 clones, with approximately 90% appearing a single time and around 0.51% taken by the ten largest. Here the sequenced sample was CD4+ T cells from peripheral blood mononuclear cells, taken in the first trimester of pregnancy. All receptors come from a female donor with multiple sclerosis, enrolled in a pregnancy study. Both conserved end residues are part of each CDR3. D genes are given only for firm matches. The size of a clone is reported for some rows only, either as once, few or many, or as a class for expanded clones.

j_call,clone_size,v_call,d_call,cdr3_nt,cdr3_aa
TRBJ2-1,-,TRBV6-5,-,TGTGCCAGCAGTTACTTGTCTAGCAGCGAGCAGTTCTTC,CASSYLSSSEQFF
TRBJ1-4,-,TRBV2,-,TGTGCCAGCAAATTGGGCCATCTAAGCCCGGATTTTTTT,CASKLGHLSPDFF
TRBJ2-1,-,TRBV7-7,TRBD2,TGTGCCAGCAGCTTAGGTCTAGCGGGAGTGGATGAGCAGTTCTTC,CASSLGLAGVDEQFF
TRBJ2-3,-,TRBV19,-,TGTGCCAGTAGTCGTTTCGGGGGGCCTGCCTCAGATACGCAGTATTTT,CASSRFGGPASDTQYF
TRBJ2-1,-,TRBV11-1,-,TGTGCCAGCAGCTTGGAACAGGGGACTTACAATGAGCAGTTCTTC,CASSLEQGTYNEQFF
TRBJ1-6,-,TRBV9,-,TGTGCCAGCAGCGTACTGGACGGAGGAAATTCACCCCTCCACTTT,CASSVLDGGNSPLHF
TRBJ2-5,-,TRBV18,TRBD1,TGTGCCAGCTCACTCCTAAGGACAGGGCTCCAAGAGACCCAGTACTTC,CASSLLRTGLQETQYF
TRBJ1-2,once,TRBV5-1,TRBD1,TGCGCCAGCAGCTTACATCTTGCCGGGACAGGGGGCGAATTTCGGGGCTACACCTTC,CASSLHLAGTGGEFRGYTF
TRBJ1-1,-,TRBV10-3,TRBD1,TGTGCCATCCGCGGACAGGGGGCCGCCGAGGCTTTCTTT,CAIRGQGAAEAFF
TRBJ2-3,-,TRBV30,-,TGTGCCTGGAGAGCGGTCGGCACAGATACGCAGTATTTT,CAWRAVGTDTQYF
TRBJ1-4,-,TRBV7-6,-,TGTGCCAGCAGGTCAACCGGGGAGGGAATTGAAAAACTGTTTTTT,CASRSTGEGIEKLFF
TRBJ2-4,-,TRBV5-1,TRBD1,TGCGCCAGCAGCTTAAGAGGTTATAGTGCAGGGGGAGTGGCCAAAAACATTCAGTACTTC,CASSLRGYSAGGVAKNIQYF
TRBJ2-3,-,TRBV19,TRBD2,TGTGCCAGCAGAGCGGGAGCATCTGGCACAGATACGCAGTATTTT,CASRAGASGTDTQYF
TRBJ1-1,-,TRBV6-5,-,TGTGCCAGCAGTTCATCCAGGCTATCTGAAGCTTTCTTT,CASSSSRLSEAFF
TRBJ2-5,-,TRBV6-5,-,TGTGCCAGCAGTCGAACTAGGTTTTTGGAGACCCAGTACTTC,CASSRTRFLETQYF
TRBJ1-6,-,TRBV5-1,TRBD1,TGCGCCAGCAGCTTAAACCTCCGGACAGGGGTAAATTCACCCCTCCACTTT,CASSLNLRTGVNSPLHF